These T cell receptor beta chains were read from a single sample in a study of shared clonotypes between healthy human individuals. Here immunoSEQ multiplex PCR was the method, and the copy in TCRdb shows in-frame clones only, minus some. This table holds roughly 500,000 clones, 70% to 80% found once. The sample was PBMCs. Every receptor here comes from a woman aged 35 to 49 in good health. Some clones in this sample may be carry-over from other donors' samples. CDR3s include the opening cysteine and the closing phenylalanine or tryptophan. D genes are given only for firm matches.

TRBJ2-7,.,TRBV5-4,CASSSTRGSYEQYF
TRBJ2-2,TRBD1,TRBV2,CATRDRGNTGELFF
TRBJ1-2,.,TRBV29-1,CSVVGLSNYGYTF
TRBJ2-7,.,TRBV21-1,CASSKVLVGQGAYEQYF
TRBJ2-3,TRBD2,TRBV5-4,CASSERTSGRSDTQYF
TRBJ2-1,TRBD2,TRBV5-4,CASSLRLAGGSGIEQFF
TRBJ2-3,TRBD2,TRBV5-1,CASSYSGMGADTQYF
TRBJ1-1,.,TRBV4-1,CASSLGGNTEAFF
TRBJ1-2,TRBD1,TRBV28,CASSLPWGQGASGYTF
TRBJ2-7,TRBD2,TRBV7-9,CASSSQWTSGRGQYF
TRBJ2-5,TRBD1,TRBV10-3,CAIRPGQGEETQYF
TRBJ2-5,.,TRBV7-2,CASSLGDHGPGETQYF
TRBJ1-5,TRBD1,TRBV2,CASSQTGQFNQPQHF
TRBJ1-1,.,TRBV11-2,CASSLGWATEAFF